This entry lists 15 T cell receptor beta chains sequenced from one sample in a study of T cells in Graves' hyperthyroidism and ophthalmopathy. Regions amplified from RNA transcripts were the TCR beta CDR3 regions. Using the HTBI primer set, a first-round RT-PCR was run on the TCR CDR3. One entry per CDR3 protein results from TCRdb running MiXCR on the multiplex PCR reads. The profile shows roughly 580,000 distinct CDR3 sequences, 35% to 55% of them singletons. Sequencing was performed on peripheral blood or thyroid tissue (not recorded which). These receptors were collected from a woman between 18 and 30 years old with Graves' hyperthyroidism.

This clonotype was detected a few times. CDR3 DNA: TGTGCCAGCATCTTAACGGGGACCGACACCGGGGAGCTGTTTTTT. This codes for CASILTGTDTGELFF. V usage is TRBV24-1 and J usage is TRBJ2-2; the D call may be TRBD1 or TRBD2 (5 bases each). The germline V gene encodes CDR1 KGHDR and CDR2 SFDVKD. V was shortened by 11 bases and J by 3 bases, with 18 bases between the two germline ends. The CDR3 covers 15 residues.

The V and J genes are TRBV25-1 and TRBJ1-1; possible D gene TRBD1, 5 bases. Trimming removed 8 bases from V and 4 bases from J, with 14 bases in between. Germline V CDR1 and CDR2: MGHDK, SYGVNS. The CDR3 totals 13 residues. CDR3 in amino acids: CASWEGRVTEAFF. The CDR3 nucleotides are TGTGCCAGCTGGGAGGGGCGGGTCACTGAAGCTTTCTTT.

The chain links TRBV29-1 to TRBJ1-2; possibly TRBD1 for D (5 bases). This CDR3 is 14 amino acids long. Germline CDR1 reads SQVTM; CDR2 reads ANQGSEA. CDR3 amino acids: CSLGVRGRVGGYTF. The CDR3 DNA sequence: TGCAGTTTAGGAGTTCGGGGACGGGTCGGTGGCTACACCTTC.

This chain connects TRBV19 to TRBJ2-3; 10 nucleotides match TRBD2. The ends lost 6 bases at V and 0 bases at J; junction bases unmatched: 3. Per the germline V gene, CDR1 is LNHDA and CDR2 is SQIVND (reference sequence). The CDR3 spans 15 residues. The CDR3 nucleotides are TGTGCCAGTAGCGGACTAGCGGAAAGCACAGATACGCAGTATTTT. Encoded protein: CASSGLAESTDTQYF.

This clonotype was recorded at least ten times. The chain has TRBV10-3 and TRBJ2-5, with TRBD1 as a possible D gene (5 bases). Germline CDR1 ENHRY, CDR2 SYGVKD. The CDR3 is 12 amino acids. Trimming removed 10 bases at V and 0 bases at J, with 9 bases between. CDR3 residues: CATGRDQETQYF. The CDR3 region has the DNA TGTGCCACCGGCAGGGACCAAGAGACCCAGTACTTC.

This chain links TRBV7-9 with TRBJ1-2; possible D gene TRBD1, 6 bases. The CDR3 totals 15 residues. Per germline, CDR1 SEHNR and CDR2 FQNEAQ (reference sequence). V was cut by 1 base and J by 1 base, with 10 bases left in between. CDR3 nucleotide sequence: TGTGCCAGCAGCTTAGTAGCGGACAGTAACTATGGCTACACCTTC. Its translation: CASSLVADSNYGYTF.

The chain combines TRBV7-9 with TRBJ2-7, with a possible D match to TRBD2 (6 bases). The CDR3 sequence is 15 residues long. Per germline, CDR1 SEHNR and CDR2 FQNEAQ (reference sequence). The V end was cut by 5 bases, the J end by 2 bases, with 16 bases between. The CDR3 nucleotides read TGTGCCAGCAGCCAAGGACTAATGGGGCCCTACGAGCAGTACTTC. It encodes CASSQGLMGPYEQYF.

The rearrangement uses TRBV2 and TRBJ1-1; the match to TRBD1 covers 7 bases. Germline lookup yields CDR1 SNHLY and CDR2 FYNNEI. This CDR3 has 15 residues. V was clipped by 6 bases and J by 2 bases; unmatched bases: 9. CDR3 coding DNA: TGTGCCAGCAGGCCCGGGACAGCTAGTAACACTGAAGCTTTCTTT. It specifies CASRPGTASNTEAFF. The complete variable domain, with remaining parts taken from reference TRBV2 and TRBJ1-1, reads EPEVTQTPSHQVTQMGQEVILRCVPISNHLYFYWYRQILGQKVEFLVSFYNNEISEKSEIFDDQFSVERPDGSNFTLKIRSTKLEDSAMYFCASRPGTASNTEAFFGQGTRLTVV.

V and J are TRBV15 and TRBJ2-5; 9 bases match TRBD2. This CDR3 comprises 14 residues. J was trimmed by 2 bases and V by 4 bases; bases with no gene match: 2. The V gene's germline CDR1 is LNHNV and CDR2 YYDKDF (reference sequence). As DNA, the CDR3 is TGTGCCACCAGCACTGCGGGAGGGCAAGAGACCCAGTACTTC. Translated, it gives CATSTAGGQETQYF.

This clonotype was found a few times. The chain uses TRBV20-1 and TRBJ2-2; D remains ambiguous. CDR1 is DFQATT and CDR2 is SNEGSKA in the germline V gene (reference sequence). The CDR3 consists of 15 residues. V gave up 0 bases and J gave up 4 bases, with 12 bases separating them. CDR3 region: CSARDRAVLTGELFF. CDR3 in DNA: TGCAGTGCTAGAGATCGGGCAGTACTCACCGGGGAGCTGTTTTTT.

This clonotype was recorded a few times. This chain links TRBV19 with TRBJ2-2; D is ambiguous. The length of the CDR3 is 14 residues. Trimming removed 4 bases from V and 3 bases from J, with 9 bases in between. Germline values: CDR1 LNHDA, CDR2 SQIVND (reference sequence). The CDR3 nucleotides are TGTGCCAGTAGTAATAGGGCCGACACCGGGGAGCTGTTTTTT. The encoded protein is CASSNRADTGELFF. The whole variable domain, filled in from reference TRBV19 and TRBJ2-2, reads DGGITQSPKYLFRKEGQNVTLSCEQNLNHDAMYWYRQDPGQGLRLIYYSQIVNDFQKGDIAEGYSVSREKKESFPLTVTSAQKNPTAFYLCASSNRADTGELFFGEGSRLTVL.

The chain carries TRBV2 and TRBJ1-1; 7 nucleotides match TRBD1. CDR3 size: 13 residues. Trimming took 10 bases from V and 4 from J; bases not matched to a gene: 9. Germline CDR1 reads SNHLY; CDR2 reads FYNNEI. DNA for the CDR3: TGTGCCACCCACAGGGGAAGTGGCACTGAAGCTTTCTTT. Its protein product is CATHRGSGTEAFF.

The chain has TRBV7-2 and TRBJ1-1; 7 positions match TRBD1. The CDR3 has 16 residues. The germline gives CDR1 SGHTA, CDR2 FQGNSA. Germline trimming cut 3 bases from V and 0 bases from J; bases unmatched to any gene: 7. CDR3 loop: CASSLRTGAMNTEAFF. As DNA, the CDR3 is TGTGCCAGCAGCTTGCGGACAGGAGCCATGAACACTGAAGCTTTCTTT.

The chain joins TRBV20-1 to TRBJ2-7; 9 bases are shared with TRBD2. V shed 3 bases and J 4 bases; nucleotides not matched to a gene: 7. The CDR3 runs to 14 residues. CDR1 is DFQATT and CDR2 is SNEGSKA in the germline V gene (reference sequence). The CDR3 is CSARGGGRDYEQYF. Here the CDR3 DNA reads TGCAGTGCTAGGGGTGGCGGGAGGGATTACGAGCAGTACTTC.

The V and J genes are TRBV2 and TRBJ2-5; 8 bases align to TRBD2. From germline, CDR1 is SNHLY and CDR2 FYNNEI. Trimming at V came to 8 bases and at J to 11 bases, leaving 7 bases not matched to a gene. This CDR3 is 11 amino acids long. Here the CDR3 DNA reads TGTGCCAGCCTAGGGAGCGGGAGTCAGTACTTC. It translates to CASLGSGSQYF.